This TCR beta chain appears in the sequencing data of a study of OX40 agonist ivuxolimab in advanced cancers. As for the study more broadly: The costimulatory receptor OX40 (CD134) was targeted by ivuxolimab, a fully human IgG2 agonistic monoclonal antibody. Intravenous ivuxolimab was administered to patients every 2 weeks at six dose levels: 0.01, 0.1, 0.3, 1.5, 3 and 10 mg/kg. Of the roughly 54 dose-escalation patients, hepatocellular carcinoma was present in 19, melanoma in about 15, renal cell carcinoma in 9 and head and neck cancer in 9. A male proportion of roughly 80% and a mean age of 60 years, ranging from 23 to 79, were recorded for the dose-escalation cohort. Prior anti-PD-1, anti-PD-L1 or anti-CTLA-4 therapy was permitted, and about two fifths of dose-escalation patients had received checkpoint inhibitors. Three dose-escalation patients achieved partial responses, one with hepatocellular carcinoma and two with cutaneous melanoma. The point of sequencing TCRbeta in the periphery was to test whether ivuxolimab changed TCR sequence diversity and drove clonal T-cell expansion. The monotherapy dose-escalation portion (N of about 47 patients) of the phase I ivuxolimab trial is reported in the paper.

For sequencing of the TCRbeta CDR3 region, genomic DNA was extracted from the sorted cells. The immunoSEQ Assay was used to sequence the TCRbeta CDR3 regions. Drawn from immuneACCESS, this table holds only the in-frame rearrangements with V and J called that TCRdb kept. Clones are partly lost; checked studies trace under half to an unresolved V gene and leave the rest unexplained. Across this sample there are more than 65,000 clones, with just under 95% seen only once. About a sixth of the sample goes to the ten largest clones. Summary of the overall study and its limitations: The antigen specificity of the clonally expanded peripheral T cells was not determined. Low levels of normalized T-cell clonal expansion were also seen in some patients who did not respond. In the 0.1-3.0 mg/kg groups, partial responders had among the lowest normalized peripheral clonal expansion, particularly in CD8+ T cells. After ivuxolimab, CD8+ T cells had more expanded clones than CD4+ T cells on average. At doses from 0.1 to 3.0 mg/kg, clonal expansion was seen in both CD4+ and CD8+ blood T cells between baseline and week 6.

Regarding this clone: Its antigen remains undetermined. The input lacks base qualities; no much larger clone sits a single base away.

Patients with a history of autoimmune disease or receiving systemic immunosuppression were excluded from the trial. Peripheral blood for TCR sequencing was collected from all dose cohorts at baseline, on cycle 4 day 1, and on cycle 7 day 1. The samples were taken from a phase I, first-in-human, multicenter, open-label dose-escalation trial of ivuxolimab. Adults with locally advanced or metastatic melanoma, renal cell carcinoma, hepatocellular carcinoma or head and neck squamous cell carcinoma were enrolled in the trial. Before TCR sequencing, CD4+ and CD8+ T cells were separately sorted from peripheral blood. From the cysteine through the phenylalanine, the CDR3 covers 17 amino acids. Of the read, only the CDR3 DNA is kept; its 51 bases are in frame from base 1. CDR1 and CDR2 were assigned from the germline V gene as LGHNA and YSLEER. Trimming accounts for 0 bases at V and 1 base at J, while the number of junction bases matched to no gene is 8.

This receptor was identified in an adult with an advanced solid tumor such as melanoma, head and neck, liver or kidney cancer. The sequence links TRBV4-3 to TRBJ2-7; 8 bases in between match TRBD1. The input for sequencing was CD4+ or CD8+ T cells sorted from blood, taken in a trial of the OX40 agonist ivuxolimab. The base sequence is TGCGCCAGCAGCCAAGATCCTACCGGGACAGGTTCCTACGAGCAGTACTTC. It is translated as CASSQDPTGTGSYEQYF.